Given below is one TCR beta chain in context. The data belong to a study of blood T cell repertoires in COVID-19. Study as a whole: Samples of COVID-19 (acute and convalescent) were obtained from the United States, Italy and Spain.

TCRdb's table, derived via immunoSEQ multiplex PCR, lists solely in-frame clones and lacks some. The repertoire holds roughly 250,000 clones, with less than 90% as singletons. Seattle-derived patients entered the study during active infection and were followed longitudinally. Trimming stripped 0 bases from V and 4 bases from J, with 7 bases between. From germline, CDR1 is SGHKS and CDR2 YYEKEE (reference sequence). The length of the CDR3 is 13 residues. The sequence was obtained from a woman between 25 and 40 years old with COVID-19, enrolled during active disease. Specimen: peripheral blood. This chain joins TRBV5-5 and TRBJ1-2; D unresolved. As DNA, the CDR3 is TGTGCCAGCAGCTTGGAACAGAGCTATGGCTACACCTTC. Amino acid sequence: CASSLEQSYGYTF. Full variable domain (rest looked up from reference TRBV5-5 and TRBJ1-2): DAGVTQSPTHLIKTRGQQVTLRCSPISGHKSVSWYQQVLGQGPQFIFQYYEKEERGRGNFPDRFSARQFPNYSSELNVNALLLGDSALYLCASSLEQSYGYTFGSGTRLTVV.